This TCR beta chain was identified in a study of blood T cells in healthy people across ages (dated by TCRdb to the mid-2010s). Context from the whole study: In model experiments, template switching captured roughly one uniquely barcoded TCR beta cDNA molecule for every two T cells. To avoid experimental bias, donors of different ages were distributed randomly across sequencing lanes. The study measured age-related changes in TCR beta repertoire diversity using deep sequencing normalized with unique cDNA molecular identifiers. The donors were split into four age groups: young (average 16 years), middle-aged (nearly 40), aged (approximately 60) and long-lived (82). The study analyzed two additional independent replicas of 1 million unique cDNA reads from the same blood draw for two donors, one aged 18 to 30 and one aged 80 or older.

Note on this clonotype: Its recognized antigen is unknown. There are no base qualities to consult, and no much larger clone falls within one base.

The donors were roughly 40 Caucasian individuals from Russia, aged roughly 6 to 100 years, who were systemically healthy. Ten milliliters of peripheral blood were drawn from each donor into EDTA-treated Vacutainer tubes. Ficoll-Paque density-gradient centrifugation was used to isolate PBMCs, with at least 6.5 million per sample. Total RNA was extracted from PBMCs with Trizol reagent, with at least 6 micrograms obtained per sample. For every donor, an aliquot of PBMCs went through flow cytometry to measure the percentages of naive CD45RAhigh/CD27high T cells. Results and caveats for the whole study, not just this receptor: Compared with the aged group, more naive CD4+ T cells, fewer expanded clones and increased TCR diversity were shown by the long-lived group, suggesting age selection. Observed TCR beta diversity correlated strongly with the percentage of naive T cells measured by flow cytometry. Donor CMV infection status was unknown, potentially confounding age-related changes in expanded clonotypes. Estimates of total diversity based on one million sequenced T cells were regarded as lower bounds and as underestimates. Observed TCR beta diversity per million T cells fell roughly linearly with age, and a significant reduction was already apparent by age roughly 40. Since profiling was done on bulk unsorted PBMCs, naive and antigen-experienced compartments could not be conclusively compared.

CDR3 length: 14 amino acids, cysteine to phenylalanine. Just the 42-base CDR3 DNA is kept, in frame starting at base 1. In the germline V gene (reference sequence), CDR1 corresponds to DFQATT and CDR2 to SNEGSKA. Here V drops 0 bases and J drops 7 bases, and the junction holds 7 bases not matched to any gene. Libraries were prepared through 5' RACE. The sample was run on an Illumina HiSeq 2500. A second about 7 to 11 cycle PCR used a sample-barcoded 5' primer and a J-beta primer mix. A unique molecular identifier was introduced onto each TCR beta cDNA molecule by a template-switch 5' adaptor carrying 12 random nucleotides. Each sample yielded at least 2.5 million CDR3-containing paired-end reads. First-strand cDNA was synthesized from all RNA with the Mint cDNA synthesis kit, primed by a TRBC-specific oligonucleotide. Following uracil-DNA glycosylase treatment, a first 18-cycle PCR with universal primers M1SS and BC2_uni_R was performed on all cDNA. The authors' analysis ran thus. For normalization, 1 million high-quality reads were randomly selected from each sample, with every read carrying a distinct molecular identifier. Reads with shared molecular identifiers were discarded instead of being binned into consensus sequences. MiTCR, with a Q25 quality threshold and the strictest error-elimination algorithm, was used for CDR3 identification, clonotype clustering and error correction. A nonparametric unseen species model using Euler transformation provided a lower-bound estimate of total TCR beta diversity. TCRdb reprocessing: public reads trimmed at Q25 with fastp, clones called with MiXCR, in-frame beta chains kept. Every distinct CDR3 protein forms one entry, paired with its most common genes and DNA. TCRdb's processing, not the authors', yielded these V and J calls. The table for this sample lists hundreds of thousands of distinct CDR3 sequences; around 62% of them were counted only once. Around 30% of the sample comes from the top ten.

Rearrangement joined TRBV20-1 to TRBJ2-7; 9 central bases correspond to TRBD1. The sample comprised blood. This sequence originates from a man aged 25 to 45 in good health. Read as DNA, the sequence is TGCAGTGCTAGAGATCTGGACAGGGGAGGGGAGCAGTACTTC. It translates to CSARDLDRGGEQYF.